This is a list of T cell receptor beta chains from one sample in a study of cytomegalovirus exposure and HLA in healthy donors. Sequenced by immunoSEQ multiplex PCR; TCRdb stores in-frame clones only, minus some. The sample records roughly 190,000 clones, 80% being singletons. Sequencing was carried out using PBMCs. Receptors originate from a middle-aged woman in good health and CMV-seronegative. CDR3s include the opening cysteine and the closing phenylalanine or tryptophan. The order of the fields is V gene, D gene, clone size, J gene, CDR3 protein, CDR3 DNA. The D gene is left open where the match is weak. Size tells how often a clone was seen (once, few, many) or the class of an expanded clone, and some rows leave it out.

TRBV5-6,.,.,TRBJ2-5,CASRPTGLGETQYF,TGTGCCAGCAGACCCACAGGGCTAGGGGAGACCCAGTACTTC
TRBV4-3,.,once,TRBJ1-4,CASSPDRSATNEKLFF,TGCGCCAGCAGCCCCGACAGGAGTGCAACTAATGAAAAACTGTTTTTT
TRBV7-2,TRBD2,.,TRBJ2-3,CASSFNSGAGASDTQYF,TGTGCCAGCAGCTTCAATAGCGGGGCGGGCGCCAGTGATACGCAGTATTTT
TRBV19,.,.,TRBJ1-1,CASSMGRVNTEAFF,TGTGCCAGTAGTATGGGGAGGGTCAACACTGAAGCTTTCTTT
TRBV7-9,TRBD1,once,TRBJ1-1,CASSPRQGNTEAFF,TGTGCCAGCAGCCCCCGACAGGGGAACACTGAAGCTTTCTTT
TRBV6-5,.,.,TRBJ1-4,CASAQRGEKLFF,TGTGCCAGCGCACAGAGGGGGGAAAAACTGTTTTTT
TRBV5-1,.,.,TRBJ2-1,CASSLIGGASYNEQFF,TGCGCCAGCAGCTTGATCGGGGGAGCCTCCTACAATGAGCAGTTCTTC
TRBV5-1,.,.,TRBJ1-1,CASSLGNINTEAFF,TGCGCCAGCAGCTTGGGTAACATAAACACTGAAGCTTTCTTT
TRBV29-1,.,.,TRBJ2-2,CSVEQLPGGELFF,TGCAGCGTTGAACAACTACCCGGTGGGGAGCTGTTTTTT
TRBV7-9,.,.,TRBJ2-2,CASSLARSGNTGELFF,TGTGCCAGCAGCTTAGCGCGTAGCGGGAACACCGGGGAGCTGTTTTTT
TRBV2,.,.,TRBJ2-3,CASSVLVSTDTQYF,TGTGCCAGCAGCGTACTAGTTAGCACAGATACGCAGTATTTT
TRBV6-5,TRBD1,.,TRBJ1-5,CASSYSYRGGQPQHF,TGTGCCAGCAGTTACTCGTACAGGGGAGGTCAGCCCCAGCATTTT
TRBV27,TRBD1,.,TRBJ2-5,CASSPGQTFYQETQYF,TGTGCCAGCAGCCCGGGACAGACTTTTTACCAAGAGACCCAGTACTTC
TRBV4-1,TRBD2,once,TRBJ2-2,CASSHKAGGKLTGELFF,TGCGCCAGCAGCCACAAGGCGGGGGGCAAGCTTACCGGGGAGCTGTTTTTT
TRBV15,.,.,TRBJ1-1,CATSREPGDTEAFF,TGTGCCACCAGCAGAGAGCCCGGGGACACTGAAGCTTTCTTT
TRBV2,.,few,TRBJ2-3,CASSESRGDQDF,TGTGCCAGCAGTGAAAGCAGGGGCGATCAGGATTTT
TRBV6-4,.,.,TRBJ1-1,CASTQPGGEHEAFF,TGTGCCAGCACCCAACCCGGAGGGGAGCATGAAGCTTTCTTT
TRBV4-1,TRBD2,.,TRBJ2-2,CASSHPSGGFTGELFF,TGCGCCAGCAGCCACCCAAGCGGGGGGTTCACCGGGGAGCTGTTTTTT
TRBV6-5,.,once,TRBJ1-2,CASSRTSVLGYTF,TGTGCCAGCAGCCGGACTAGTGTGTTGGGCTACACCTTC
TRBV5-6,TRBD1,.,TRBJ1-2,CASSLIQGNYGYTF,TGTGCCAGCAGCTTGATACAGGGGAACTATGGCTACACCTTC
TRBV7-9,.,.,TRBJ1-4,CASSPLGSTNEKLFF,TGTGCCAGCAGCCCTCTAGGCTCAACTAATGAAAAACTGTTTTTT
TRBV19,.,.,TRBJ1-2,CASSEQEGPYGYTF,TGTGCCAGTAGTGAACAGGAGGGACCTTATGGCTACACCTTC
TRBV27,.,.,TRBJ2-2,CASSLVYPNTGELFF,TGTGCCAGCAGTTTAGTCTATCCGAACACCGGGGAGCTGTTTTTT
TRBV9,TRBD2,once,TRBJ2-3,CASSGTSGSTDTQYF,TGTGCCAGCAGCGGAACTAGCGGGAGCACAGATACGCAGTATTTT
TRBV30,TRBD1,.,TRBJ1-1,CAWSRDRAGTEAFF,TGTGCCTGGTCGAGGGACAGGGCGGGCACTGAAGCTTTCTTT
TRBV5-1,.,.,TRBJ1-2,CASSLGQGRYYGYTF,TGCGCCAGCAGCTTGGGGCAGGGCCGCTACTATGGCTACACCTTC
TRBV29-1,.,few,TRBJ1-2,CSVKPLNSLYGYTF,TGCAGTGTCAAGCCCCTTAACTCCCTCTATGGCTACACCTTC
TRBV9,.,.,TRBJ1-1,CASSLGGGTEAFF,TGTGCCAGCAGCCTCGGGGGGGGGACTGAAGCTTTCTTT